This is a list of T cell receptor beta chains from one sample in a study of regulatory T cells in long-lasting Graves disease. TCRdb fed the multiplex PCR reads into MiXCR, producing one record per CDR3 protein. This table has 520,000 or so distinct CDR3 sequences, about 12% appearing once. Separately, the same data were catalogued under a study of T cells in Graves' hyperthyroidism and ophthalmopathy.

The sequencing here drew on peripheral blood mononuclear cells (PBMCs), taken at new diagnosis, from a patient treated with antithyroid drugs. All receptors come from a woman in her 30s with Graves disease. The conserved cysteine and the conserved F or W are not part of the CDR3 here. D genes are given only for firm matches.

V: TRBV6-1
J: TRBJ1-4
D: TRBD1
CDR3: ASRPGQGGDEKLF

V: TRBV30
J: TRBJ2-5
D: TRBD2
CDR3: AWSLTSGSKETQY

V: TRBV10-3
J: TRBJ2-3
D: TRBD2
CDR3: AISEAGATHRGGDTQY

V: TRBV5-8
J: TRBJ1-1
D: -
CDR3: ASGEWGQNTEAF

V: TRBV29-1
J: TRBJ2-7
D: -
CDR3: SVLGAQTSYEQY

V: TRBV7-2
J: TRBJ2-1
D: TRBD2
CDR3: ASSLIAGIVYNEQF

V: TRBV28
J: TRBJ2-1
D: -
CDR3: ASRKGLGANSGNEQF

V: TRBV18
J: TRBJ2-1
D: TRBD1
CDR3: ASSPEGTGGIDEQF

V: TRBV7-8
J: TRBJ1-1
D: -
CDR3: ASSYGPEAF

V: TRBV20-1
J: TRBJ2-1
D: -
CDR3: SARDSKSHEQF

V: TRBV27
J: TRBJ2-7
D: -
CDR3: ASSTSVSSSYEQY

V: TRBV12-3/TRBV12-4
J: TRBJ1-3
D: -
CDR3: ASSFGENTIY

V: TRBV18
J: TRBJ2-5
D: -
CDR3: ASSPPKAEAETQY

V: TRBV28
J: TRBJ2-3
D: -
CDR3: VSSLHHSGMLPDTQY

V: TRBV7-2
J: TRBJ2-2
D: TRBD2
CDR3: ASSLAGGRGGELF

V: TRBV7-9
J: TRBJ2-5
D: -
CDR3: ASSLIIPETQY

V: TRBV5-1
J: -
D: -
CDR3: ASSLESGPNYEQF

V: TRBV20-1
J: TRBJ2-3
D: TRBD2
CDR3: SARTSGNTDTQY

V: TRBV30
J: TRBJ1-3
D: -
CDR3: AWSWGPSSGNTIY

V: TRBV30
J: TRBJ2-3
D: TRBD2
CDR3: AWSVRLAGVVTDTQY

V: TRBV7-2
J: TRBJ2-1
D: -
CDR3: ASSLEGSILFNEQF

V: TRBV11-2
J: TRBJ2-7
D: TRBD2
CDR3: ASSDGGGLAYEQY

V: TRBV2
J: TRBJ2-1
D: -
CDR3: ASSGRLGSYNGQF